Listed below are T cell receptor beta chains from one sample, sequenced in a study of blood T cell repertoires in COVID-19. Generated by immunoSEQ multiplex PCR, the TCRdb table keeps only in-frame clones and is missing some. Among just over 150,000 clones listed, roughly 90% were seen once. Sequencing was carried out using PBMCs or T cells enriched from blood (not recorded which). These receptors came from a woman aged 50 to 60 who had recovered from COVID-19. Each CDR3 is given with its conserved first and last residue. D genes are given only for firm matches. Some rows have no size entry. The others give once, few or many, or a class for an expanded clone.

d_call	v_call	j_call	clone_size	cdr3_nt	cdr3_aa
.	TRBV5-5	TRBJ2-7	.	TGTGCCAGCAGCTTGGGACCCGGGGACTCCTACGAGCAGTACTTC	CASSLGPGDSYEQYF
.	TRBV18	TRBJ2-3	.	TGTGCCAGCTCACCCCTTAGCGGAAACACAGATACGCAGTATTTT	CASSPLSGNTDTQYF
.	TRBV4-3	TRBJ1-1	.	TGCGCCAGCAGCCAAGATCAAATTGGTTCAGGGGTGACTGAAGCTTTCTTT	CASSQDQIGSGVTEAFF
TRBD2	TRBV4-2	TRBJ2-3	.	TGTGCCAGCATAGGCGGGGGGGCCGCAGATACGCAGTATTTT	CASIGGGAADTQYF
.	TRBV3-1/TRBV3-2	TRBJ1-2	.	TGTGCCAGCAGCCAAAACCAATCGGAGGGATCATATGGCTACACCTTC	CASSQNQSEGSYGYTF
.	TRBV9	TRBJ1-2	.	TGTGCCAGCAGCCCCGGGAGACTACGAGGTGGCTACACCTTC	CASSPGRLRGGYTF
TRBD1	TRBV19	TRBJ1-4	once	TGTGCCAGTAGGACAGGGACTAATGAAAAACTGTTTTTT	CASRTGTNEKLFF
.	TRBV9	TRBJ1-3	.	TGTGCCAGCAGCGTAGCCGAGGGTGCTGGAAACACCATATATTTT	CASSVAEGAGNTIYF
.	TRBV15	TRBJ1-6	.	TGTGCCACCAGCAGGCGCACCGGGAATTCACCCCTCCACTTT	CATSRRTGNSPLHF
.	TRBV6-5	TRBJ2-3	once	TGTGCCAGCAGTATCCCGGTAGATACGCAGTATTTT	CASSIPVDTQYF
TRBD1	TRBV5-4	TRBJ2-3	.	TGTGCCAGCAGCCAGGGACAGGGGGCGAGCACAGATACGCAGTATTTT	CASSQGQGASTDTQYF
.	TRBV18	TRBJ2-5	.	TGTGCCAGCTCACCAGGGACACCCGGGTTAGAGACCCAGTACTTC	CASSPGTPGLETQYF
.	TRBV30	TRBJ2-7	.	TGTGCCTGGGCCGCTGGAGGGACCTCCTACGAGCAGTACTTC	CAWAAGGTSYEQYF
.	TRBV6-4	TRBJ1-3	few	TGTGCCCAGCGGCATGCTAAGGACGGGTCTGGAAACACCATATATTTT	CAQRHAKDGSGNTIYF
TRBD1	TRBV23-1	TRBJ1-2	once	TGCGCCAGCAGTGGGGACAGGAAGATGGGATATGGCTACACCTTC	CASSGDRKMGYGYTF
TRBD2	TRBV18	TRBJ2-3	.	TGTGCCAGCTCACCGCAAGGAGCGGGAGGCACAGATACGCAGTATTTT	CASSPQGAGGTDTQYF